This TCR beta chain was obtained from a study of cytomegalovirus exposure and HLA in healthy donors. Trimming left V 5 bases short and J 2 bases short, with 10 bases between. Per the germline V gene, CDR1 is MNHEY and CDR2 is SMNVEV (reference sequence). The CDR3 sequence is 13 residues long. 60 Vbeta and 13 Jbeta primers were used in PCR. Repertoires were generated with immunoSEQ multiplex PCR, while TCRdb's copy carries only in-frame clones and drops some. Among 200,000 to 300,000 clones, around 80% were seen once, and the ten largest hold under 0.6%. Sequencing was done on a sample of PBMCs. This sequence joins TRBV27 and TRBJ2-7; tentative D call: TRBD1 (6 bases). This TCR was recovered from a boy younger than 18 in good health and CMV-seronegative. CDR3 DNA sequence: TGTGCCAGCAGTATCAGACAGGCCTACGAGCAGTACTTC. Its protein product is CASSIRQAYEQYF.